Listed below are T cell receptor beta chains from one sample, sequenced in a study of T cell responses to AZD1222 COVID-19 vaccine. TCRdb keeps only in-frame clones here, not all; method: immunoSEQ multiplex PCR. The sample includes approximately 150,000 clones, roughly 90% of them seen just once. The material was peripheral blood, obtained on day 0 of AZD1222 vaccination. The receptors were sampled from an adult in good health. CDR3s include the opening cysteine and the closing phenylalanine or tryptophan. Fields, in order: J gene, D gene, V gene, clone size, CDR3 DNA, CDR3 protein. The D gene is left open where the match is weak. Clone size is stated in some rows and not others, as once, few, many or a class when expanded.

j_call: TRBJ1-5; d_call: NA; v_call: TRBV28; clone_size: NA; cdr3_nt: TGTGCCAGCAGTTTGGAGCCTCTGAATCCCCAGCATTTT; cdr3_aa: CASSLEPLNPQHF
j_call: TRBJ2-3; d_call: NA; v_call: TRBV5-1; clone_size: NA; cdr3_nt: TGCGCCAGCAGCTCCGGGCCTAGCACAGATACGCAGTATTTT; cdr3_aa: CASSSGPSTDTQYF
j_call: TRBJ1-1; d_call: NA; v_call: TRBV10-3; clone_size: NA; cdr3_nt: TGTGCCATCAGTGAGTCGGGCGGAAGAGGAGATGAAGCTTTCTTT; cdr3_aa: CAISESGGRGDEAFF
j_call: TRBJ2-1; d_call: NA; v_call: TRBV19; clone_size: NA; cdr3_nt: TGTGCCAGTAGTATCTGGTCCAACCGTAACAATGAGCAGTTCTTC; cdr3_aa: CASSIWSNRNNEQFF
j_call: TRBJ2-7; d_call: TRBD1; v_call: TRBV6-6; clone_size: NA; cdr3_nt: TGTGCCAGCATCGATTCCGGGACAGGGCGAAGCGAGCAGTACTTC; cdr3_aa: CASIDSGTGRSEQYF
j_call: TRBJ2-1; d_call: NA; v_call: TRBV2; clone_size: NA; cdr3_nt: TGTGCCAGCAGTCCCTCCCCCGGTTTCTCCTACAATGAGCAGTTCTTC; cdr3_aa: CASSPSPGFSYNEQFF
j_call: TRBJ1-4; d_call: NA; v_call: TRBV12-3/TRBV12-4; clone_size: once; cdr3_nt: TGTGCCAGCAGAGAGGGAGGGGGTGAAAAACTGTTTTTT; cdr3_aa: CASREGGGEKLFF
j_call: TRBJ1-1; d_call: TRBD1; v_call: TRBV6-1; clone_size: NA; cdr3_nt: TGTGCCAGCAGTGAAGTCAGGGGGACAGGGAAATTAGCTGAAGCTTTCTTT; cdr3_aa: CASSEVRGTGKLAEAFF
j_call: TRBJ2-3; d_call: NA; v_call: TRBV7-2; clone_size: NA; cdr3_nt: TGTGCCAGCAGCTTAACGGGGGGCCGCCCAGATACGCAGTATTTT; cdr3_aa: CASSLTGGRPDTQYF
j_call: TRBJ1-2; d_call: TRBD1; v_call: TRBV5-5; clone_size: NA; cdr3_nt: TGTGCCAGCAGCCGGGACAGCTTCTATGGCTACACCTTC; cdr3_aa: CASSRDSFYGYTF
j_call: TRBJ2-1; d_call: NA; v_call: TRBV9; clone_size: NA; cdr3_nt: TGTGCCAGCAGCCAGAGGGCGGGGGCGTCTGGGAATGAGCAGTTCTTC; cdr3_aa: CASSQRAGASGNEQFF
j_call: TRBJ1-2; d_call: NA; v_call: TRBV11-1; clone_size: NA; cdr3_nt: TGTGCCAGCAGCTTAGCCGGACAAAACTATGGCTACACCTTC; cdr3_aa: CASSLAGQNYGYTF
j_call: TRBJ2-7; d_call: TRBD2; v_call: TRBV10-1; clone_size: NA; cdr3_nt: TGCGCCATCCCCGGGAGGTCCCACGAGCAGTACTTC; cdr3_aa: CAIPGRSHEQYF
j_call: TRBJ1-5; d_call: TRBD1; v_call: TRBV10-1; clone_size: NA; cdr3_nt: TGCGCCAGCGCTCCAGGGGGCAAGTCCAGCAATCAGCCCCAGCATTTT; cdr3_aa: CASAPGGKSSNQPQHF
j_call: TRBJ2-7; d_call: TRBD1; v_call: TRBV27; clone_size: NA; cdr3_nt: TGTGCCAGTTCGCCCGGACAGGGGAGGTACGAGCAGTACTTC; cdr3_aa: CASSPGQGRYEQYF
j_call: TRBJ2-2; d_call: TRBD2; v_call: TRBV4-2; clone_size: once; cdr3_nt: TGTGCCAGCAGCCAAGAGGGTGGTGGCGGGAGGGACACCGGGGAGCTGTTTTTT; cdr3_aa: CASSQEGGGGRDTGELFF
j_call: TRBJ1-3; d_call: NA; v_call: TRBV9; clone_size: NA; cdr3_nt: TGTGCCAGCAGCCCCAGGGGTATGACTGGAAACACCATATATTTT; cdr3_aa: CASSPRGMTGNTIYF
j_call: TRBJ1-1; d_call: TRBD1; v_call: TRBV9; clone_size: NA; cdr3_nt: TGTGCCAGCACCCCGTTGGGACAGGGTAACACTGAAGCTTTCTTT; cdr3_aa: CASTPLGQGNTEAFF
j_call: TRBJ2-2; d_call: NA; v_call: TRBV28; clone_size: NA; cdr3_nt: TGTGCCAGCAGTTTTCTGAACACCGGGGAGCTGTTTTTT; cdr3_aa: CASSFLNTGELFF